This is a list of T cell receptor beta chains from one sample in a study of Ad26.COV2.S vaccination and SARS-CoV-2 variants. The protocol was immunoSEQ multiplex PCR, while the TCRdb copy is restricted to in-frame clones and leaves out a portion. The sample includes about 450,000 clones, roughly 87% of them seen just once. This sample comprised peripheral blood, obtained in a trial of Ad26.COV2.S vaccine versus placebo. These receptors all come from a person between 18 and 65 years old who received the Ad26.COV2.S COVID-19 vaccine or a placebo. Both conserved end residues are part of each CDR3. The order of the fields is V gene, J gene, CDR3 length, CDR3 protein.

>TRBV5-1|TRBJ2-1|15
CASSLAASTRDEQFF
>TRBV10-1|TRBJ1-5|16
CASSYRPTLSNQPQHF
>TRBV18|TRBJ1-2|14
CASSPVRDDYGYTF
>TRBV7-3|TRBJ1-1|15
CASSLNTGAGTEAFF
>TRBV28|TRBJ1-5|16
CASPPPGAYSNQPQHF
>TRBV15|TRBJ1-5|13
CATSRAENQPQHF
>TRBV7-2|TRBJ2-1|15
CASSSNPLSYNEQFF
>TRBV4-3|TRBJ1-5|20
CASSQFLDDREGMSNQPQHF
>TRBV4-3|TRBJ2-1|17
CASSHPTGKGIGDEQFF
>TRBV7-3|TRBJ1-1|14
CASSLGGADTEAFF
>TRBV5-1|TRBJ2-1|15
CASSRVGSSYNEQFF
>TRBV10-3|TRBJ2-3|16
CATLNVGQSSTDTQYF
>TRBV11-3|TRBJ2-3|14
CASSLDPRTDTQYF
>TRBV19|TRBJ1-6|15
CATTRSGPRNSPLHF
>TRBV29-1|TRBJ1-1|12
CSVLRSNTEAFF
>TRBV7-9|TRBJ1-3|16
CASSSQSGSSGNTIYF
>TRBV18|TRBJ2-2|15
CASSPDTGHTGELFF
>TRBV30|TRBJ2-7|12
CAWSRDSLEQYF
>TRBV24-1|TRBJ2-1|13
CATRDSNYNEQFF
>TRBV4-1|TRBJ2-1|16
CASSQEWREGYNEQFF
>TRBV5-1|TRBJ1-1|15
CASSVLDRGHTEAFF
>TRBV6-4|TRBJ1-1|16
CASSDFDGVANTEAFF
>TRBV2|TRBJ2-1|13
CAGGLAGGAEQFF
>TRBV4-2|TRBJ2-1|16
CASSHSEQNAYNEQFF
>TRBV6-5|TRBJ1-2|14
CASSRQGKGYGYTF
>TRBV5-1|TRBJ2-7|14
CASSPLGLVHEQYF
>TRBV11-2|TRBJ1-6|12
CASRQGISTLHF
>TRBV5-1|TRBJ1-1|13
CASSSLDSSEAFF
>TRBV7-9|TRBJ2-1|19
CASRATMGLGSGTHNEQFF
>TRBV28|TRBJ2-5|14
CASSPHSGGKTQYF
>TRBV18|TRBJ1-2|15
CASSTRDRDFYGYTF
>TRBV3-1/TRBV3-2|TRBJ1-1|14
CASSQDQGYTEAFF
>TRBV5-4|TRBJ2-5|13
CASSRDLGETQYF
>TRBV19|TRBJ1-2|13
CASSTPGIGGYTF
>TRBV5-1|TRBJ1-5|15
CASSLDADSNQPQHF
>TRBV4-2|TRBJ1-4|15
CASSQDPGNNEKLFF
>TRBV7-8|TRBJ2-1|13
CASSFLVRTDQFF
>TRBV18|TRBJ2-2|14
CASSQARGTGELFF
>TRBV7-3|TRBJ2-1|15
CASSPTSGINNEQFF
>TRBV11-3|TRBJ2-1|16
CASSERLAGGPIGQFF